These 29 T cell receptor beta chains were all obtained from the same sample, sequenced in a study of T cells in tumors after PD-1 blockade. Measured with immunoSEQ multiplex PCR; TCRdb has only the in-frame clones, and not every one. The sample has about 14,000 clones, 80% to 85% seen once; the top ten hold just under 25%. The source was PBMCs, collected after anti-PD-1 treatment. All receptors come from a human donor with basal cell carcinoma.

The V and J genes are TRBV4-1 and TRBJ1-5, with D maybe TRBD1 (6 bases). The CDR3 spans 13 residues. Germline-derived CDR1 and CDR2 are MGHRA and YSYEKL. The V end lost 4 bases, the J end lost 7 bases, and 11 bases lay between the germline ends. The CDR3 region has the DNA TGCGCCAGCAGCCGAGCAACAGGGCAGCCCCAGCATTTT. This encodes CASSRATGQPQHF.

This clone was seen a few times. V is TRBV4-2 and J is TRBJ2-1; no clear D. Germline CDR1 and CDR2: LGHNA and YNFKEQ. The V end lost 0 bases, the J end lost 4 bases, and 10 bases lay between the germline ends. This CDR3 is 15 amino acids long. CDR3 amino acids: CASSQDLTGYNEQFF. CDR3 nucleotides: TGTGCCAGCAGCCAAGATTTAACGGGTTACAATGAGCAGTTCTTC.

This clone was observed a few times. The chain uses TRBV4-2 and TRBJ2-7, with 7 nucleotides matching TRBD1. V was clipped by 3 bases and J by 2 bases; unmatched bases: 10. Germline V lookup: CDR1 LGHNA, CDR2 YNFKEQ. The CDR3 has 16 amino acids. CDR3 sequence: CASSQAQGQSAYEQYF. CDR3 nucleotide sequence: TGTGCCAGCAGCCAGGCCCAGGGACAGTCCGCCTACGAGCAGTACTTC.

The gene calls are TRBV28 and TRBJ2-3; D uncertain. CDR3 length: 10 amino acids. The germline V gene has CDR1 MDHEN and CDR2 SYDVKM. V was shortened by 3 bases and J by 8 bases, with 3 bases between the two germline ends. In nucleotides, the CDR3 is TGTGCCAGCAGTTTCGGTACGCAGTATTTT. Residues: CASSFGTQYF.

This chain connects TRBV15 to TRBJ1-5; D ambiguous. The CDR3 totals 16 residues. V lost 0 bases and J 0 bases, leaving 9 bases between the germline ends. Looked up from germline, CDR1 is LNHNV and CDR2 is YYDKDF (reference sequence). The CDR3 DNA reads TGTGCCACCAGCAGAGATTTGGGCTATAGCAATCAGCCCCAGCATTTT. It yields the protein CATSRDLGYSNQPQHF. The complete variable domain, with remaining parts taken from reference TRBV15 and TRBJ1-5, reads DAMVIQNPRYQVTQFGKPVTLSCSQTLNHNVMYWYQQKSSQAPKLLFHYYDKDFNNEADTPDNFQSRRPNTSFCFLDIRSPGLGDTAMYLCATSRDLGYSNQPQHFGDGTRLSIL.

The chain uses TRBV7-9 and TRBJ2-4; 8 nucleotides agree with TRBD1. CDR1 SEHNR and CDR2 FQNEAQ come from the germline V gene (reference sequence). After removal of 1 base from V and 3 bases from J, the junction contained 11 bases not matched to a gene. The CDR3 has 18 amino acids. The CDR3, as DNA: TGTGCCAGCAGCTTAGGGACAGGGTTAGAGATGGTCAAAAACATTCAGTACTTC. Translated, it gives CASSLGTGLEMVKNIQYF.

The chain couples TRBV7-6 to TRBJ1-1; D not certain. The germline V and J ends were trimmed by 0 bases and 7 bases, with 24 bases remaining between them. The CDR3 runs to 18 residues. The germline gives CDR1 SGHVS, CDR2 FNYEAQ. CDR3 bases: TGTGCCAGCAGCTTAGCTGTCCCAGGCAGTTCAGGTTTTGGTGAAGCTTTCTTT. Translated, it gives CASSLAVPGSSGFGEAFF.

The chain has TRBV28 and TRBJ2-7; D may match TRBD1 or TRBD2 (5 bases each). Trimming removed 6 bases from V and 3 bases from J, with 15 bases in between. The CDR3 runs to 14 residues. Germline V gives CDR1 MDHEN, CDR2 SYDVKM. The CDR3 sequence is CASRAPGRYYEQYF. The CDR3 bases are TGTGCCAGCAGAGCCCCGGGACGGTACTACGAGCAGTACTTC.

This clone has only one observation. V and J are TRBV29-1 and TRBJ1-4; D unresolved. The CDR3 is 11 residues long. Germline V gene sequence: CDR1 SQVTM, CDR2 ANQGSEA. V was shortened by 3 bases and J by 8 bases, with 7 bases between the two germline ends. The CDR3 nucleotides read TGCAGCGTTGAGTTGGGGGAAAAACTGTTTTTT. Translation gives CSVELGEKLFF.

V usage is TRBV6-4 and J usage is TRBJ2-1; 9 bases align to TRBD2. Germline CDR1 MRHNA, CDR2 SNTAGT. This CDR3 is built from 13 residues. Trimming took 0 bases from V and 12 from J; bases not matched to a gene: 3. In DNA, the CDR3 is TGTGCCAGCAGTGACTCGGCTAGCGGGACGCAGTTCTTC. This encodes CASSDSASGTQFF.

The chain employs TRBV5-1 and TRBJ2-2; D gene uncertain. The germline V gene has CDR1 SGHRS and CDR2 YFSETQ. V was shortened by 2 bases and J by 4 bases, with 9 bases between the two germline ends. The CDR3 is made up of 14 amino acids. The CDR3 coding sequence is TGCGCCAGCAGCTTATTTGACGGCACCGGGGAGCTGTTTTTT. Protein sequence: CASSLFDGTGELFF.

The chain combines TRBV28 with TRBJ2-7, with D unresolved. The CDR3 is 14 amino acids. CDR1 is MDHEN and CDR2 is SYDVKM in the germline V gene. The ends were cut back, 7 bases at V and 2 bases at J, with 15 bases in the middle. The DNA for the CDR3 is TGTGCCAGCACTAGAAGACAAGCCGCCTACGAGCAGTACTTC. Translation gives CASTRRQAAYEQYF.

The genes are TRBV14 and TRBJ1-1; D gene uncertain. Looked up from germline, CDR1 is SGHDN and CDR2 is FVKESK. The CDR3 is made up of 15 amino acids. Trimming cost V 1 base and J 3 bases, with 12 bases left between them. In nucleotides, the CDR3 is TGTGCCAGCAGCCAAGTGTCGGGGTGGCACACTGAAGCTTTCTTT. Protein sequence: CASSQVSGWHTEAFF. Based on the CDR3 plus reference TRBV14 and TRBJ1-1, the full variable domain is EAGVTQFPSHSVIEKGQTVTLRCDPISGHDNLYWYRRVMGKEIKFLLHFVKESKQDESGMPNNRFLAERTGGTYSTLKVQPAELEDSGVYFCASSQVSGWHTEAFFGQGTRLTVV.

The chain couples TRBV7-3 to TRBJ1-3; D perhaps matches TRBD1 (6 bases). V dropped 1 base and J dropped 7 bases, with 8 bases sitting between them. The CDR3 is 13 amino acids. Germline CDR1 reads SGHTA; CDR2 reads FQGTGA. The DNA of the CDR3 is TGTGCCAGCAGCTTAAACAGGGACAACACCATATATTTT. This translates into CASSLNRDNTIYF.

The chain is built from TRBV5-1 and TRBJ1-6; 7 nucleotides line up with TRBD1. With 0 bases clipped from V and 7 bases from J, the junction kept 4 bases outside the gene matches. Germline V gene data show CDR1 as SGHRS and CDR2 as YFSETQ. The length of the CDR3 is 15 residues. The CDR3 region is CASSLDRGMNSPLHF. The CDR3, as DNA: TGCGCCAGCAGCTTGGACAGGGGTATGAATTCACCCCTCCACTTT.

The V gene is TRBV18, the J gene TRBJ1-2; TRBD1 is a possible D gene (5 bases). The CDR3 has 15 residues. The germline V gene has CDR1 KGHSH and CDR2 LQKENI. The V and J ends lost 2 bases and 6 bases respectively, with 16 bases between them. CDR3 nucleotides: TGTGCCAGCTCACCAGGGGAAGACAGACGGGATGGCTACACCTTC. Translation: CASSPGEDRRDGYTF.

The J gene is TRBJ2-5, the V gene TRBV5-1, with TRBD1 as a possible D gene (6 bases). Germline loops: CDR1 SGHRS, CDR2 YFSETQ. Trimming stripped 0 bases from V and 1 base from J, with 7 bases between. CDR3 length equals 14 residues. As DNA, the CDR3 is TGCGCCAGCAGCTTGGACAGGGTCCAAGAGACCCAGTACTTC. This codes for CASSLDRVQETQYF.

V and J are TRBV5-1 and TRBJ1-1; D possibly corresponds to TRBD1 (5 bases). Looked up from germline, CDR1 is SGHRS and CDR2 is YFSETQ. The V end was cut by 4 bases, the J end by 0 bases, with 19 bases between. The CDR3 loop spans 17 amino acids. The CDR3 DNA is TGCGCCAGCAGCAACGGGGCTCCTCGAAGGTTGAACACTGAAGCTTTCTTT. It codes for CASSNGAPRRLNTEAFF.

The CDR3 DNA is TGTGCCAGCAGTTTCTTGGCGGGGGGGCGGCACAATGAGCAGTTCTTC. Its protein is CASSFLAGGRHNEQFF. This rearrangement joins TRBV27 to TRBJ2-1, with 9 positions matching TRBD2. The V gene's germline CDR1 is MNHEY and CDR2 SMNVEV (reference sequence). There are 16 residues in the CDR3. Trimming cost V 3 bases and J 5 bases; bases outside gene matches: 8.

This clone was picked up one time. The chain uses TRBV19 and TRBJ2-7, with D uncertain. V dropped 3 bases and J dropped 5 bases, with 5 bases sitting between them. The CDR3 extends over 11 amino acids. CDR1 and CDR2 from the germline V gene are LNHDA and SQIVND (reference sequence). In DNA, the CDR3 is TGTGCCAGTAGTATCCGAGACGAGCAGTACTTC. Its protein product is CASSIRDEQYF.

The chain combines TRBV27 with TRBJ2-1; D might be TRBD2 (6 bases). This CDR3 region has 14 residues. Germline CDR1 is MNHEY and CDR2 is SMNVEV (reference sequence). With 7 bases removed from V and 7 bases from J, the gap between germline ends came to 17 bases. The CDR3 DNA is TGTGCCAGCACCTCCGGGACTGCGGGGAATGAGCAGTTCTTC. Its protein product is CASTSGTAGNEQFF.

This chain joins TRBV3-1 (or the pseudogene TRBV3-2) and TRBJ1-1, with a weak D call TRBD1 (6 bases). The V gene's germline CDR1 is LGHDT and CDR2 YNNKEL (reference sequence). The V gene lost 2 bases and the J gene lost 8 bases, with 24 bases spanning the gap. The CDR3 totals 17 residues. CDR3 amino acids: CASSQTVDRLLFAEAFF. CDR3 coding DNA: TGTGCCAGCAGCCAAACTGTTGACAGGCTTTTATTTGCGGAAGCTTTCTTT.

This clone showed up just a few times. The rearrangement uses TRBV4-1 and TRBJ2-2; 7 bases agree with TRBD2. The CDR3 extends over 16 amino acids. Per the germline V gene, CDR1 is MGHRA and CDR2 is YSYEKL. Unmatched junction bases numbered 12, after V lost 4 bases and J lost 7 bases. For the CDR3, the DNA is TGCGCCAGCAGCCCAGGGCAGGGAGGGATGGGCGGGGAGCTGTTTTTT. Its translation is CASSPGQGGMGGELFF.

The rearrangement joins TRBV9 to TRBJ2-1; TRBD2 is a possible D gene (7 bases). CDR3 size: 15 residues. Trimming shortened V by 6 bases and J by 6 bases, and 19 bases separated the two germline ends. CDR1 and CDR2 from the germline V gene are SGDLS and YYNGEE. CDR3 bases: TGTGCCAGCACCCAAGGGGGGGGCAGGGGCAATGAGCAGTTCTTC. It is translated as CASTQGGGRGNEQFF. Based on the CDR3 plus reference TRBV9 and TRBJ2-1, the full variable domain is DSGVTQTPKHLITATGQRVTLRCSPRSGDLSVYWYQQSLDQGLQFLIQYYNGEERAKGNILERFSAQQFPDLHSELNLSSLELGDSALYFCASTQGGGRGNEQFFGPGTRLTVL.

The chain links TRBV3-1 (or the pseudogene TRBV3-2) to TRBJ2-7, with a possible D match to TRBD1 (5 bases). The V gene lost 5 bases and the J gene lost 4 bases, with 9 bases spanning the gap. Germline CDR1 is LGHDT and CDR2 is YNNKEL (reference sequence). This CDR3 has 12 amino acids. The CDR3 bases are TGTGCCAGCAGCAAACAGGTTTACGAGCAGTACTTC. Its protein is CASSKQVYEQYF.

The J gene is TRBJ2-3, the V gene TRBV20-1; D not resolved. CDR1 DFQATT and CDR2 SNEGSKA come from the germline V gene (reference sequence). The CDR3 has 11 amino acids. V lost 6 bases to trimming and J lost 5 bases, with 9 bases between them. The CDR3 DNA reads as TGCAGTGCAGCCATGGGAGATACGCAGTATTTT. It encodes CSAAMGDTQYF.

The chain carries TRBV6-1 and TRBJ1-1; no firm D call. Germline loops: CDR1 MNHNS, CDR2 SASEGT. CDR3 size: 13 residues. Trimming stripped 1 base from V and 3 bases from J, with 6 bases between. The CDR3 DNA sequence: TGTGCCAGCAGTGAAGAAGGCTACACTGAAGCTTTCTTT. As protein: CASSEEGYTEAFF.

This chain links TRBV5-5 with TRBJ1-2, with D tentatively TRBD1 (5 bases). Trimming pared 3 bases from V and 8 bases from J, leaving 20 bases between. CDR3 length equals 15 residues. Germline-derived CDR1 and CDR2 are SGHKS and YYEKEE (reference sequence). In DNA, the CDR3 is TGTGCCAGCAGCTCCGTCTCCCGGGGCCGTGGGGGCTACACCTTC. Its translation: CASSSVSRGRGGYTF. The variable domain in full, with the rest retrieved from reference TRBV5-5 and TRBJ1-2, is DAGVTQSPTHLIKTRGQQVTLRCSPISGHKSVSWYQQVLGQGPQFIFQYYEKEERGRGNFPDRFSARQFPNYSSELNVNALLLGDSALYLCASSSVSRGRGGYTFGSGTRLTVV.

This clone was observed a few times. The chain uses TRBV19 and TRBJ1-1, with D possibly matching TRBD1 (5 bases). Trimming pared 6 bases from V and 7 bases from J, leaving 15 bases between. Germline assignment: CDR1 LNHDA and CDR2 SQIVND (reference sequence). This CDR3 is built from 13 residues. The CDR3 spells CASRDGPGDEAFF. The CDR3 DNA reads TGTGCCAGTAGGGATGGTCCGGGGGATGAAGCTTTCTTT.